This T cell receptor (beta chain) comes out of a study of T-cell reconstitution after alpha-beta-depleted transplantation in children. Study outcomes and limitations: One year after transplant, T-cell counts and diversity came mostly from newly produced T cells.

Unique molecular identifiers were used to barcode this TCRbeta library. TCRdb itself ran the PCR reads through MiXCR, one entry per CDR3 protein. The sample holds about 1,000,000 distinct CDR3 sequences; around 30% are singletons and the top ten take more than 25%. Trimming left V 3 bases short and J 0 bases short, with 20 bases between. The CDR3 is 18 residues long. Germline lookup yields CDR1 SGHDT and CDR2 YYEEEE. Of note for this clonotype: Its antigen is unknown.

The sequencing here drew on PBMCs, mostly from graft donor cells, taken 360 days after TCRalphabeta/CD19-depleted stem cell transplant. This sequence was found in a boy in the first two years of life who had a stem cell transplant for SCID, so the T cells may come from the graft donor. The chain joins TRBV5-6 to TRBJ2-3; tentatively, D is TRBD1 or TRBD2 (6 bases each). The CDR3 region has the DNA TGTGCCAGCAGCTCACCCCGAAGGGGGGCGAGGAGCACAGATACGCAGTATTTT. This gives the protein CASSSPRRGARSTDTQYF.